The 2 T cell receptor beta chains below come from one sample, sequenced in a study of cytomegalovirus exposure and HLA in healthy donors. 60 Vbeta and 13 Jbeta primers were used in PCR. The table came from immunoSEQ multiplex PCR; TCRdb's copy has only in-frame clones and leaves some out. The sample holds roughly 100,000 clones. The sample taken for sequencing was PBMCs. The receptor source for this set is a man aged 50-59 years in good health and CMV-seronegative.

V and J are TRBV6-1 and TRBJ2-1; D possibly corresponds to TRBD2 (6 bases). This CDR3 has 15 amino acids. Trimming cost V 5 bases and J 4 bases, with 15 bases left between them. Germline-derived CDR1 and CDR2 are MNHNS and SASEGT. The CDR3 DNA follows: TGTGCCAGCAGTAGCGAGCCGGGACTTTACAATGAGCAGTTCTTC. Amino acids: CASSSEPGLYNEQFF.

The chain is built from TRBV9 and TRBJ1-1; maybe TRBD1 (6 bases). Trimming cost V 0 bases and J 4 bases, with 16 bases left between them. Per the germline V gene, CDR1 is SGDLS and CDR2 is YYNGEE. This CDR3 region has 16 residues. The CDR3 here is CASSVVGGGRGTEAFF. The CDR3, as DNA: TGTGCCAGCAGCGTAGTCGGGGGGGGCAGAGGCACTGAAGCTTTCTTT.